The 20 T cell receptor beta chains listed next were all sequenced from one sample in a study of post-analysis software for immune sequencing data. Study findings and constraints: A few TRBV segments, TRBV5-6, TRBV5-1 and TRBV20-1 among them, were found more frequent in patients than controls.

The antigens of these receptors remain unknown. The TCR beta cDNA libraries contained unique molecular identifiers. TCRdb ran MiXCR on the PCR reads and lists one entry per CDR3 protein. Altogether 350,000 to 500,000 distinct CDR3 sequences are present, roughly 40% being singletons, with the ten largest covering about 8%. The specimen sequenced was blood. Source of these receptors: a girl aged 2-9 years with multiple sclerosis.

Written as DNA, the CDR3 is TGTGCCAGCAGCCAAGTGGCCGACGTAACAGTAGCTCGTTCCTACAATGAGCAGTTCTTC. Amino acid sequence: CASSQVADVTVARSYNEQFF. V usage is TRBV3-1 and J usage is TRBJ2-1; D uncertain. The CDR3 runs 20 residues. CDR1 LGHDT and CDR2 YNNKEL come from the germline V gene (reference sequence). The germline V and J ends were trimmed by 1 base and 1 base, with 23 bases remaining between them.

The chain carries TRBV9 and TRBJ2-3; tentative D call: TRBD1 (5 bases). The length of the CDR3 is 14 residues. From germline, CDR1 is SGDLS and CDR2 YYNGEE. The V gene lost 0 bases and the J gene lost 4 bases, with 9 bases spanning the gap. Here the CDR3 DNA reads TGTGCCAGCAGCGTAGGGCTAGGGGCAGATACGCAGTATTTT. Protein product: CASSVGLGADTQYF.

The chain links TRBV12-3 or TRBV12-4 to TRBJ2-3, with 8 bases that match TRBD1. CDR3 size: 15 residues. J gave up 3 bases and V 5 bases, and 7 bases lay outside the gene matches. CDR3 amino acids: CASSRNRGKTDTQYF. CDR3 bases: TGTGCCAGCAGTAGAAACAGGGGGAAGACAGATACGCAGTATTTT.

The chain links TRBV25-1 to TRBJ1-2, with 9 bases that match TRBD1. Trimming took 0 bases from V and 8 from J; bases not matched to a gene: 7. The CDR3 runs 15 residues. Germline CDR1 is MGHDK and CDR2 is SYGVNS. The CDR3 loop reads CASSEYTGQGRGYTF. As DNA, the CDR3 is TGTGCCAGCAGTGAATATACGGGACAGGGACGAGGCTACACCTTC.

The V and J genes are TRBV12-3 or TRBV12-4 and TRBJ2-3, with 10 bases aligning to TRBD2. This CDR3 comprises 16 residues. After removal of 7 bases from V and 2 bases from J, the junction contained 9 bases not matched to a gene. The CDR3 DNA reads TGTGCCAGCACCAATAGCGGGAGGCCCTCCACAGATACGCAGTATTTT. This encodes CASTNSGRPSTDTQYF.

This clonotype was recorded a few times. The V gene is TRBV5-1, the J gene TRBJ2-7; 8 bases are shared with TRBD1. The germline CDR1 and CDR2 sequences are SGHRS and YFSETQ. Trimming took 1 base from V and 1 from J; bases not matched to a gene: 4. CDR3 length: 15 residues. In nucleotides, the CDR3 is TGCGCCAGCAGCTTGAAACAGGGGGATTCCTACGAGCAGTACTTC. Its translation is CASSLKQGDSYEQYF.

There are a few counts of this clonotype. The CDR3 loop is CASRPRVGHVWALSYEQYF. CDR3 nucleotides: TGTGCCAGCAGACCAAGGGTGGGACATGTTTGGGCCCTCTCCTACGAGCAGTACTTC. This chain links TRBV6-1 with TRBJ2-7; tentatively, D is TRBD1 (6 bases). CDR1 MNHNS and CDR2 SASEGT come from the germline V gene. V dropped 6 bases and J dropped 0 bases, with 27 bases sitting between them. The CDR3 has 19 residues.

This clonotype was picked up a small number of times. V and J are TRBV29-1 and TRBJ2-5; the match to TRBD1 covers 8 bases. Germline V lookup: CDR1 SQVTM, CDR2 ANQGSEA. Trimming took 6 bases from V and 3 from J; bases not matched to a gene: 9. The CDR3 covers 14 residues. This chain's CDR3 is CSVDSRGREETQYF. The CDR3 DNA follows: TGCAGCGTGGATAGCAGGGGGCGGGAAGAGACCCAGTACTTC.

The chain recombines TRBV12-3 or TRBV12-4 with TRBJ2-7; tentative D call: TRBD1 (6 bases). Trimming removed 6 bases from V and 5 bases from J, with 11 bases in between. The CDR3 runs to 12 residues. DNA for the CDR3: TGTGCCAGCAGCAGGGGACAAAACGAGCAGTACTTC. This translates into CASSRGQNEQYF.

A few counts support this clonotype. The chain recombines TRBV4-1 with TRBJ2-5, with D possibly TRBD1 on 6 matching bases. The CDR3 sequence is 14 residues long. Between the trimmed V and J ends, which lost 2 bases and 1 base, there was a span of 8 bases. The germline CDR1 and CDR2 sequences are MGHRA and YSYEKL. The CDR3 region is CASSQSRGQETQYF. CDR3 DNA sequence: TGCGCCAGCAGCCAAAGCAGGGGCCAAGAGACCCAGTACTTC.

This clonotype was observed many times. J is TRBJ2-7 and V is TRBV29-1; D might be TRBD1 (6 bases). The germline V and J ends were trimmed by 3 bases and 2 bases, with 17 bases remaining between them. The CDR3 extends over 15 amino acids. The germline gives CDR1 SQVTM, CDR2 ANQGSEA. As DNA, the CDR3 is TGCAGCGTTGAGGTACTGGGGGCTGAAACCTACGAGCAGTACTTC. It translates to CSVEVLGAETYEQYF.

The chain joins TRBV9 to TRBJ2-3; D is uncertain. V was pared by 2 bases and J by 1 base, with 8 bases between. CDR1 SGDLS and CDR2 YYNGEE come from the germline V gene. The CDR3 has 14 residues. The CDR3 protein is CASSVGYGTDTQYF. CDR3 nucleotides: TGTGCCAGCAGCGTCGGGTATGGCACAGATACGCAGTATTTT.

J is TRBJ2-7 and V is TRBV20-1; D perhaps matches TRBD2 (6 bases). The CDR3 is 14 amino acids. V shed 6 bases and J shed 0 bases, with 15 bases lying between them. CDR1 is DFQATT and CDR2 is SNEGSKA in the germline V gene (reference sequence). The CDR3 is CSAATGTYSYEQYF. In DNA, the CDR3 is TGCAGTGCCGCGACCGGGACTTACTCCTACGAGCAGTACTTC.

The table lists this clonotype with a count of one. The J gene is TRBJ2-4, the V gene TRBV11-2; D not certain. V was pared by 2 bases and J by 13 bases, with 24 bases between. Germline-derived CDR1 and CDR2 are SGHAT and FQNNGV. This CDR3 has 16 amino acids. The CDR3 sequence is CASSLLTGRDVNEQYF. The CDR3 bases are TGTGCCAGCAGCTTATTAACGGGTCGCGATGTGAATGAGCAGTACTTC.

This clonotype showed up just once. The chain recombines TRBV20-1 with TRBJ1-1; possibly TRBD1 for D (5 bases). The CDR3 totals 15 residues. Germline V gene data show CDR1 as DFQATT and CDR2 as SNEGSKA (reference sequence). V dropped 3 bases and J dropped 2 bases, with 16 bases sitting between them. CDR3 region: CSASVRAFLNTEAFF. The CDR3 DNA sequence: TGCAGTGCTAGCGTCAGGGCCTTTCTCAACACTGAAGCTTTCTTT.

The rearrangement joins TRBV6-5 to TRBJ2-1; TRBD1 aligns across 7 bases. V shed 7 bases and J 7 bases; nucleotides not matched to a gene: 7. CDR1 MNHEY and CDR2 SVGAGI come from the germline V gene. The CDR3 contains 13 residues. Written as DNA, the CDR3 is TGTGCCAGCACCAAACAGGGGTGGAATGAGCAGTTCTTC. It encodes CASTKQGWNEQFF.

This clonotype was seen more than once but under ten times. Compared with germline, one end of the junction differs, possibly owing to a read error. The chain joins TRBV4-1 to TRBJ2-5; 8 positions match TRBD2. This CDR3 spans 14 amino acids. The V gene's germline CDR1 is MGHRA and CDR2 YSYEKL. The CDR3 spells CASGAAGGVETQYF. The CDR3 DNA reads TGTGCCAGCGGGGCGGCGGGGGGTGTGGAGACCCAGTACTTC.

This clonotype was counted only a few times. The chain combines TRBV6-1 with TRBJ2-7, with TRBD2 matching over 12 bases. Germline assignment: CDR1 MNHNS and CDR2 SASEGT. V was pared by 7 bases and J by 4 bases, with 8 bases of the junction left unmatched. This CDR3 has 15 residues. The CDR3 loop is CASKRTSGVWYEQYF. The DNA for the CDR3 is TGTGCCAGCAAACGGACTAGCGGGGTGTGGTACGAGCAGTACTTC.

This chain uses TRBV12-3 or TRBV12-4 with TRBJ2-1; D remains unclear. The CDR3 spans 12 residues. V lost 2 bases and J 5 bases, leaving 4 bases between the germline ends. CDR3 DNA sequence: TGTGCCAGCAGTTTATTTAACAATGAGCAGTTCTTC. Its translation: CASSLFNNEQFF.

This clonotype was picked up a small number of times. J is TRBJ2-1 and V is TRBV7-3; 8 bases are a match to TRBD2. The CDR3 runs to 16 residues. After removal of 1 base from V and 11 bases from J, the junction contained 13 bases not matched to a gene. CDR1 and CDR2 (germline): SGHTA, FQGTGA. CDR3 protein: CASSLSGIAGSIKQFF. The CDR3 DNA sequence: TGTGCCAGCAGCTTAAGCGGGATAGCGGGGAGTATCAAGCAGTTCTTC.